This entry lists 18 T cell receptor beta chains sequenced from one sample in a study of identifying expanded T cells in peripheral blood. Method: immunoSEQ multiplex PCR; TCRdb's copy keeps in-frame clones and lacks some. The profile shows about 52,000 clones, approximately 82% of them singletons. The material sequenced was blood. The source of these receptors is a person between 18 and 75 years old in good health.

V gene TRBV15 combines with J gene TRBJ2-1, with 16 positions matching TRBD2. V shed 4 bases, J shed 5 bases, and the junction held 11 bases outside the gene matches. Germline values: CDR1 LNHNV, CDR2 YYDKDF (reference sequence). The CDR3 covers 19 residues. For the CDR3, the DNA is TGTGCCACCAGCACCCCGGGACTAGCGGGAGGGCCCGGGGACAATGAGCAGTTCTTC. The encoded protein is CATSTPGLAGGPGDNEQFF.

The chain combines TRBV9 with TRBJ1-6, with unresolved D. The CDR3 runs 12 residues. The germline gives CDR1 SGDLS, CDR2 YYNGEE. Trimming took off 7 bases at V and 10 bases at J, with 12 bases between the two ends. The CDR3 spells CASGLGGSPLHF. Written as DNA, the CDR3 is TGTGCCAGCGGATTGGGTGGATCACCCCTCCACTTT.

The DNA for the CDR3 is TGTGCCAGCAGTACGGGACAGTCCTTCACAGATACGCAGTATTTT. It codes for CASSTGQSFTDTQYF. The chain employs TRBV6-1 and TRBJ2-3; 7 bases agree with TRBD1. CDR1 is MNHNS, CDR2 SASEGT, per germline. This CDR3 has 15 residues. J was trimmed by 2 bases and V by 5 bases; bases with no gene match: 7.

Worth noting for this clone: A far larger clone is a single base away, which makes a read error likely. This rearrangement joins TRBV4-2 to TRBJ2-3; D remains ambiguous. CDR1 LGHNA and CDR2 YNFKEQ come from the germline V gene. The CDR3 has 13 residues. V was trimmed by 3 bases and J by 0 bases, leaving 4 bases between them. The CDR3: CASSQWSTDTQYF. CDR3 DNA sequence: TGTGCCAGCAGCCAGTGGAGCACAGATACGCAGTATTTT.

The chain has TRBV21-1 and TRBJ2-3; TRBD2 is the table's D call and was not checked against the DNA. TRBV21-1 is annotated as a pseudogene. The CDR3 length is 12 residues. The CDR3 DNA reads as TGTGCCAGCAGCAGGGGAGAAGATACGCAGTATTTT. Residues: CASSRGEDTQYF.

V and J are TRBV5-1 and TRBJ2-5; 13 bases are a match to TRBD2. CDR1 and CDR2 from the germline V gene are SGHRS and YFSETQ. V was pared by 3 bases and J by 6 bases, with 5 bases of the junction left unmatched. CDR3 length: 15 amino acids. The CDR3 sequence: CASSSELAGGKTQYF. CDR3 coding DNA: TGCGCCAGCAGCTCGGAACTAGCGGGAGGGAAGACCCAGTACTTC.

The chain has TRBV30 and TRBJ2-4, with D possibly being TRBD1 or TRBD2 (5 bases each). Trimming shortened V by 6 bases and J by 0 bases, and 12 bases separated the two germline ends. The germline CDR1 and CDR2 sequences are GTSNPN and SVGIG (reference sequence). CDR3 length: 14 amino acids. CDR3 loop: CACLPGTAKNIQYF. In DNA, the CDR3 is TGTGCCTGTCTACCCGGGACAGCCAAAAACATTCAGTACTTC.

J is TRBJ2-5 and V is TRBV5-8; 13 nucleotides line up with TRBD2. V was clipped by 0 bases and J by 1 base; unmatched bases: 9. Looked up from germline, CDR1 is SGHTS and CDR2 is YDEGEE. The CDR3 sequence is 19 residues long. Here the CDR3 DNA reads TGTGCCAGCAGCTTGGGGACTAGCGGGGGACACTCTTTCCAAGAGACCCAGTACTTC. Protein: CASSLGTSGGHSFQETQYF.

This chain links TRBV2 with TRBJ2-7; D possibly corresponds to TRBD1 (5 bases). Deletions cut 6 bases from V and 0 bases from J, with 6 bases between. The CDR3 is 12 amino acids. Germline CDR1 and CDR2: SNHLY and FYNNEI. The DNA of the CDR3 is TGTGCCAGCAGCGACAGCTCCTACGAGCAGTACGTC. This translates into CASSDSSYEQYV.

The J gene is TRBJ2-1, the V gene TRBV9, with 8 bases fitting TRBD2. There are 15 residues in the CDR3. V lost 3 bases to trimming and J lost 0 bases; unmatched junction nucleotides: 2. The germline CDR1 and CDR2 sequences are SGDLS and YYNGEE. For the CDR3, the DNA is TGTGCCAGCAGCGGAGCGGGGGACTCCTACAATGAGCAGTTCTTC. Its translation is CASSGAGDSYNEQFF.

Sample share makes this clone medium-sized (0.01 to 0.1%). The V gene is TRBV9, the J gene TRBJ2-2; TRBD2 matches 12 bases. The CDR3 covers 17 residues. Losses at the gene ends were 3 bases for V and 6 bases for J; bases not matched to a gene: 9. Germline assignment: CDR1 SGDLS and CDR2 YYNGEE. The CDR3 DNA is TGTGCCAGCAGCGACCCCGGACTAGCGGGAAAGCCCGGGGAGCTGTTTTTT. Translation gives CASSDPGLAGKPGELFF.

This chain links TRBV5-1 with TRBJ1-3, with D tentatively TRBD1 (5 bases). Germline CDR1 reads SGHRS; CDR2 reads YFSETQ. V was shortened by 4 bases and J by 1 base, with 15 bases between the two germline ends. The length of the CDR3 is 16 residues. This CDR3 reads CASSPMMQGSGNTIYF. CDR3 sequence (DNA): TGCGCCAGCAGCCCAATGATGCAGGGTTCTGGAAACACCATATATTTT.

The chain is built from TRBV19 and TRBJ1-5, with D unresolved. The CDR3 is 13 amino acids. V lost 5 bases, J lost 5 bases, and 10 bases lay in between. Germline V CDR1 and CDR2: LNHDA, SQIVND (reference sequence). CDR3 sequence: CASSGKGYQPQHF. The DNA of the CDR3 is TGTGCCAGTAGTGGGAAGGGATATCAGCCCCAGCATTTT.

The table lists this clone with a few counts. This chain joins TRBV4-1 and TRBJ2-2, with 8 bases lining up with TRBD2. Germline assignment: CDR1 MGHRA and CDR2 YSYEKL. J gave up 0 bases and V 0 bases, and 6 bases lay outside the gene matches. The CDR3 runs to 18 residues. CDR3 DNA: TGCGCCAGCAGCCAAGATGGAGCGGGGGTCTCGAACACCGGGGAGCTGTTTTTT. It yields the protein CASSQDGAGVSNTGELFF.

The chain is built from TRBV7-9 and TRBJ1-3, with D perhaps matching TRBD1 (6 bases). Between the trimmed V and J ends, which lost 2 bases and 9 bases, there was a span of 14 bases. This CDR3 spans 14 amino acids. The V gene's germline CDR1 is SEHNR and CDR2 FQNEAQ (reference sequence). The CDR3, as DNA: TGTGCCAGCAGCTTAACGGGGGCAGGGAGCACCATATATTTT. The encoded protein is CASSLTGAGSTIYF.

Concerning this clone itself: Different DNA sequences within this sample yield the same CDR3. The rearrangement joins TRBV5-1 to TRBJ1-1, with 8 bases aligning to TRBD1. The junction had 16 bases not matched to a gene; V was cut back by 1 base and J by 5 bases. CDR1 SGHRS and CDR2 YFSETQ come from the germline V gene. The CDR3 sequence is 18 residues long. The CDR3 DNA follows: TGCGCCAGCAGCTTGTCGGGTACAGGGGGGGCGATGGGGACTGAAGCTTTCTTT. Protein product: CASSLSGTGGAMGTEAFF.

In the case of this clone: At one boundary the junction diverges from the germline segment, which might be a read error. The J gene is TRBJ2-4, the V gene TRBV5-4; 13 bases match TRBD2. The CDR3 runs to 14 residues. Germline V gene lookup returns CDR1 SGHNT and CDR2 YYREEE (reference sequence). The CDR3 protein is CASSLDATSGRAVF. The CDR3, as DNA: TGTGCCAGCAGCTTGGACGCTACTAGCGGGAGGGCCGTCTTC. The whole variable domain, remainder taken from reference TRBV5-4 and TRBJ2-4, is ETGVTQSPTHLIKTRGQQVTLRCSSQSGHNTVSWYQQALGQGPQFIFQYYREEENGRGNFPPRFSGLQFPNYSSELNVNALELDDSALYLCASSLDATSGRAVFGAGTRLSVL.

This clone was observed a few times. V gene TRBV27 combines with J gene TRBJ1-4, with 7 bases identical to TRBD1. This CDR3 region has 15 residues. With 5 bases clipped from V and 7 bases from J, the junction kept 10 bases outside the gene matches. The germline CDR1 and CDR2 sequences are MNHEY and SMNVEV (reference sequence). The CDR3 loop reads CASSEYRGSPEKLFF. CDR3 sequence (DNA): TGTGCCAGCAGTGAGTACAGGGGTTCTCCTGAAAAACTGTTTTTT. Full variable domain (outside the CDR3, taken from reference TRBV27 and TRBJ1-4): EAQVTQNPRYLITVTGKKLTVTCSQNMNHEYMSWYRQDPGLGLRQIYYSMNVEVTDKGDVPEGYKVSRKEKRNFPLILESPSPNQTSLYFCASSEYRGSPEKLFFGSGTQLSVL.